There are many counts of the clone carrying this T cell receptor beta chain. These data originate in a study of metastatic and nonmetastatic thyroid tumors. Study background: Malignant thyroid and benign thyroid patients provided blood and tumor or nodule tissue whose repertoires were compared.

Patients were all untreated before their thyroid surgery. Looked up from germline, CDR1 is MNHNS and CDR2 is SASEGT. CDR3 length: 13 residues. The junction had 5 bases not matched to a gene; V was cut back by 5 bases and J by 6 bases. TCRdb re-called the PCR reads through MiXCR. The profile shows 15,000 to 20,000 clones, about 19% of them singletons. The TCR comes from a female donor with papillary thyroid cancer or a benign thyroid nodule (not recorded which). Some clones in this sample may be carry-over from other donors' samples. V usage is TRBV6-1 and J usage is TRBJ2-7, with 9 bases aligning to TRBD1. Sequencing used tumor tissue. This CDR3 reads CASSPGTGFEQYF. The CDR3 bases are TGTGCCAGCAGTCCCGGGACAGGGTTCGAGCAGTACTTC.